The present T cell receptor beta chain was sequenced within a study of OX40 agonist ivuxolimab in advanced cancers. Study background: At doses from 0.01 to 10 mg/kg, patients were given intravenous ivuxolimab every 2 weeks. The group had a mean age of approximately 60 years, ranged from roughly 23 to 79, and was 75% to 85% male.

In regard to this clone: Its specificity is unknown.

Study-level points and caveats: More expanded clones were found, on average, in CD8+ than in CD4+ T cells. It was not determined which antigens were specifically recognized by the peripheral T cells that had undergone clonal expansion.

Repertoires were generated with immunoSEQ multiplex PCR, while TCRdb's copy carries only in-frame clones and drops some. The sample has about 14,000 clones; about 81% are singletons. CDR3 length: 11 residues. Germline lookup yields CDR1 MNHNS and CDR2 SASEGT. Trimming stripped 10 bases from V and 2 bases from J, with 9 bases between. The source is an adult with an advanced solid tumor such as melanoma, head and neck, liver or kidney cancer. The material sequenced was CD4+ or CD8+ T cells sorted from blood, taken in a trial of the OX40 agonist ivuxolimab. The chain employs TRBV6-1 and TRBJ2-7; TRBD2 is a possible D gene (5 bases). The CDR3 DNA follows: TGTGCCACGAGGACTCCCTACGAGCAGTACTTC. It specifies CATRTPYEQYF.